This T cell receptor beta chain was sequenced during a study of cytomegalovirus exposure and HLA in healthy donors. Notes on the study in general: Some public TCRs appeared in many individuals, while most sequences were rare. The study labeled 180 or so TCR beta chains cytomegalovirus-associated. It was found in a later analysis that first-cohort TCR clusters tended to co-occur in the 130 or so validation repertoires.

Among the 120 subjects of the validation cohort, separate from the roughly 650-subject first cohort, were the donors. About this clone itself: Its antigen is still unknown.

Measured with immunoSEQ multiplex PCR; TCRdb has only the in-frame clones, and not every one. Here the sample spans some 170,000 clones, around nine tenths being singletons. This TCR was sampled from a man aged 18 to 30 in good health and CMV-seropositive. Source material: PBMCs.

CDR3 DNA sequence: TGTGCCAGCTCGCCCCCGGACAGGGAAGGGGAAAAACTGTTTTTT. The encoded protein is CASSPPDREGEKLFF. The chain is built from TRBV18 and TRBJ1-4, with 8 bases that match TRBD1. The CDR3 runs to 15 residues. V lost 6 bases, J lost 8 bases, and 11 bases stayed unmatched. Germline CDR1 and CDR2: KGHSH and LQKENI.